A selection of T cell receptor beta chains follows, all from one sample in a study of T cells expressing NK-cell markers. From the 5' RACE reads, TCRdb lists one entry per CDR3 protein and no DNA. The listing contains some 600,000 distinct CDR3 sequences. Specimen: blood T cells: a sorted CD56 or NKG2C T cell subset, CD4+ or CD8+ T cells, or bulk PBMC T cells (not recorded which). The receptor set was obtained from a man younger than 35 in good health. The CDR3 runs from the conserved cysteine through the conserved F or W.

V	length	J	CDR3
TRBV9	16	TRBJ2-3	CASSGLQGRSTDTQYF
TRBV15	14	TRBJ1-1	CATSRDNIRAEAFF
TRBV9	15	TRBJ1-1	CASSVEGGATTEAFF
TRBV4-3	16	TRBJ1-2	CASSQEGQGAKSGYTF
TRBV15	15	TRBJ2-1	CATSTSGQGYNEQFF
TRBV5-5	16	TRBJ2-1	CASSVSPGTGSGEQFF
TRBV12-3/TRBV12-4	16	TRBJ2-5	CASSTFRAGDQETQYF
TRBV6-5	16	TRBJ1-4	CASSPHLEGPNEKLFF
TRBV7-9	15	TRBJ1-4	CASSPRDTLREKLFF
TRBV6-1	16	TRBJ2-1	CASSQSQGLAYNEQFF
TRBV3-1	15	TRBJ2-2	CASSLSGRRAGELFF
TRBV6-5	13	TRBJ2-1	CASSYSIYNEQFF
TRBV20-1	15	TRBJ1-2	CSARVLILGGYGYTF
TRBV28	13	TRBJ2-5	CATDSGIGETQYF
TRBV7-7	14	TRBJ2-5	CASSSWVGGETQYF
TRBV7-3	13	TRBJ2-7	CASSTSLGGEQYF
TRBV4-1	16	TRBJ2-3	CASSSSGGTSTDTQYF
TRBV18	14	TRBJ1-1	CASSASRMATEAFF
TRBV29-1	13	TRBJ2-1	CSVDNKVYNEQFF
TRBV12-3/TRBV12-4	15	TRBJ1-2	CASSPSGTVGGGYTF
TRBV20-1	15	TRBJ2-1	CSARELAGLLGEQFF